The following is a T cell receptor (beta chain) sequence with its context. Its antigen is currently unknown. Lysates of CMV-infected fibroblasts at roughly 10 ug/mL stimulated these cells. Memory cells lacking CD40L and CD69 with high CD45RO were sorted. CD8-depleted PBMCs were stimulated about 19 hours with anti-CD28/CD49d costimulation, CD40-blocking antibody and enfuvirtide. These data belong to a study of persistence of HIV-infected CD4 T cells. Whole-study context: Donors were ART-treated; their CMV- and Gag-responding CD4+ T cells were isolated. Median time on suppressive ART was more than seven years. Study-wide results and limits: CMV- and Gag-responding cells had lower TCRbeta richness than CD3/CD28-responding cells.

This was the immunoSEQ version 4 assay in survey mode. This table comes from immunoSEQ multiplex PCR, and its TCRdb copy is limited to in-frame clones, with some not included. The sample lists approximately 31,000 clones, about four fifths occurring once. The sample here was CD4+ T cells sorted from PBMCs after approximately 20-hour stimulation, taken from a patient who received antiretroviral therapy. The sequence derives from an adult man with HIV who was CMV-seropositive.

CDR3 sequence reads: CASSQGIAGGPQETQYF. The CDR3, as DNA: TGCGCCAGCAGCCAAGGGATCGCGGGGGGGCCGCAAGAGACCCAGTACTTC. The chain recombines TRBV4-3 with TRBJ2-5, with TRBD2 matching 9 bases. V shed 1 base, J shed 2 bases, and the junction held 8 bases outside the gene matches. Germline lookup yields CDR1 LGHNA and CDR2 YSLEER. This CDR3 comprises 17 residues.